The 21 T cell receptor beta chains below all came from one sample that was sequenced in a study of CD8 T cells in Susac syndrome. RNA, at 0.5 to 1 ug, was reverse transcribed with random hexamers. TCRdb re-derived calls from the immunoSEQ multiplex PCR reads in MiXCR, one entry per CDR3 protein. The sample contains about 82,000 distinct CDR3 sequences, about 96% of which appear only once. Specimen: CD8+ T cells from PBMCs. The receptors come from a human donor with Susac syndrome.

The V gene is TRBV25-1, the J gene TRBJ1-6; unclear D gene. The CDR3 runs to 14 residues. V was clipped by 2 bases and J by 5 bases, with 7 bases between them. From germline, CDR1 is MGHDK and CDR2 SYGVNS. In DNA form, the CDR3 reads TGTGCCAGCAGTGAAGGCTGGGATAATTCACCCCTCCACTTT. Protein product: CASSEGWDNSPLHF.

The rearrangement joins TRBV5-1 to TRBJ1-6; maybe TRBD1 (6 bases). Per germline, CDR1 SGHRS and CDR2 YFSETQ. The CDR3 sequence is 15 residues long. V was cut by 1 base and J by 7 bases, with 12 bases left in between. This chain's CDR3 is CASSLSDSRNSPLHF. The CDR3 region has the DNA TGCGCCAGCAGCTTGTCGGACAGTAGGAATTCACCCCTCCACTTT.

This chain links TRBV27 with TRBJ2-3; the D is unclear. This CDR3 has 15 residues. CDR1 and CDR2 from the germline V gene are MNHEY and SMNVEV (reference sequence). V lost 8 bases, J lost 0 bases, and 15 bases lay in between. CDR3 DNA sequence: TGTGCCAGCGGATTTCCGATCGCTAGCACAGATACGCAGTATTTT. It yields the protein CASGFPIASTDTQYF.

The genes are TRBV15 and TRBJ1-5; maybe TRBD1 (5 bases). Germline V gene sequence: CDR1 LNHNV, CDR2 YYDKDF (reference sequence). The CDR3 is made up of 15 amino acids. V gave up 0 bases and J gave up 2 bases, with 8 bases separating them. CDR3 coding DNA: TGTGCCACCAGCAGAGAGGGGGTTGGCAATCAGCCCCAGCATTTT. Its protein product is CATSREGVGNQPQHF.

This clonotype was picked up one time. DNA of the CDR3: TGCAGTGCAAAAACAGGGGACCGCTCTGGGGCCAACGTCCTGACTTTC. Its protein is CSAKTGDRSGANVLTF. The chain has TRBV20-1 and TRBJ2-6, with 7 bases aligning to TRBD1. The CDR3 covers 16 residues. Germline V CDR1 and CDR2: DFQATT, SNEGSKA (reference sequence). V shed 6 bases, J shed 0 bases, and the junction held 8 bases outside the gene matches.

The chain joins TRBV30 to TRBJ2-7; D unclear. The CDR3 contains 11 residues. V was trimmed by 6 bases and J by 5 bases, leaving 11 bases between them. Germline assignment: CDR1 GTSNPN and CDR2 SVGIG (reference sequence). CDR3: CACQIFNEQYF. Here the CDR3 DNA reads TGTGCCTGTCAAATATTCAACGAGCAGTACTTC. The full variable domain, in which reference TRBV30 and TRBJ2-7 provide the parts outside the CDR3, is SQTIHQWPATLVQPVGSPLSLECTVEGTSNPNLYWYRQAAGRGLQLLFYSVGIGQISSEVPQNLSASRPQDRQFILSSKKLLLSDSGFYLCACQIFNEQYFGPGTRLTVT.

The chain links TRBV30 to TRBJ2-7; D may be TRBD1 (6 bases). Germline values: CDR1 GTSNPN, CDR2 SVGIG (reference sequence). The CDR3 runs 13 residues. V was cut by 3 bases and J by 8 bases, with 17 bases left in between. DNA for the CDR3: TGTGCCTGGAGCCACACTCCGGGACACAAGCAGTACTTC. Encoded protein: CAWSHTPGHKQYF.

The chain is built from TRBV27 and TRBJ2-7, with D perhaps being TRBD1 or TRBD2 (6 bases each). The CDR3 covers 18 residues. The V gene lost 5 bases and the J gene lost 2 bases, with 25 bases spanning the gap. Germline values: CDR1 MNHEY, CDR2 SMNVEV (reference sequence). Here the CDR3 reads CASSLRDTIARGPYEQYF. CDR3 DNA: TGTGCCAGCAGTCTACGGGACACCATAGCGCGGGGACCCTACGAGCAGTACTTC.

The CDR3: CASSIDGIEAFF. The CDR3 bases are TGTGCCAGTAGTATCGACGGAATCGAAGCTTTCTTT. This chain uses TRBV19 with TRBJ1-1; D not certain. Per the germline V gene, CDR1 is LNHDA and CDR2 is SQIVND (reference sequence). The CDR3 is made up of 12 amino acids. The ends were cut back, 3 bases at V and 8 bases at J, with 10 bases in the middle. Full variable domain (missing parts from reference TRBV19 and TRBJ1-1): DGGITQSPKYLFRKEGQNVTLSCEQNLNHDAMYWYRQDPGQGLRLIYYSQIVNDFQKGDIAEGYSVSREKKESFPLTVTSAQKNPTAFYLCASSIDGIEAFFGQGTRLTVV.

The rearrangement joins TRBV11-2 to TRBJ2-5; either TRBD1 or TRBD2 may supply D (7 bases each). Trimming left V 4 bases short and J 5 bases short, with 17 bases between. CDR1 and CDR2 from the germline V gene are SGHAT and FQNNGV. CDR3 length: 15 amino acids. The CDR3 spells CASSSQGGVGETQYF. Written as DNA, the CDR3 is TGTGCCAGCAGCTCGCAGGGGGGGGTAGGGGAGACCCAGTACTTC.

The genes are TRBV4-3 and TRBJ2-1, with a weak D call TRBD2 (5 bases). V lost 0 bases and J lost 0, with 15 bases in between. The CDR3 is 18 residues long. CDR1 and CDR2 (germline): LGHNA, YSLEER. CDR3 region: CASSQDDGSASSYNEQFF. In nucleotides, the CDR3 is TGCGCCAGCAGCCAAGATGACGGTAGCGCGAGCTCCTACAATGAGCAGTTCTTC.

The chain links TRBV7-2 to TRBJ1-4; TRBD1 aligns across 7 bases. This CDR3 is 14 amino acids long. The germline V gene has CDR1 SGHTA and CDR2 FQGNSA. The junction had 6 bases not matched to a gene; V was cut back by 6 bases and J by 5 bases. The DNA for the CDR3 is TGTGCCAGCAGTCCCGGGACAGAGAATGAAAAACTGTTTTTT. It translates to CASSPGTENEKLFF.

This clonotype was seen just once. The chain links TRBV28 to TRBJ2-3, with no clear D. Germline V gives CDR1 MDHEN, CDR2 SYDVKM. V gave up 1 base and J gave up 0 bases, with 8 bases separating them. The CDR3 totals 15 residues. CDR3 DNA: TGTGCCAGCAGTTTATTGGGTAGCAGCACAGATACGCAGTATTTT. It translates to CASSLLGSSTDTQYF.

The genes are TRBV5-1 and TRBJ2-7; 10 positions agree with TRBD1. CDR3 length: 15 amino acids. The J segment lost 5 bases and the V segment lost 4 bases, leaving 9 bases of the junction unmatched. The germline gives CDR1 SGHRS, CDR2 YFSETQ. CDR3 protein: CASSPQGDRGDEQYF. The DNA for the CDR3 is TGCGCCAGCAGCCCCCAGGGGGACAGGGGAGACGAGCAGTACTTC.

The chain recombines TRBV5-6 with TRBJ1-3; D gene ambiguous. CDR1 SGHDT and CDR2 YYEEEE come from the germline V gene. This CDR3 has 13 residues. V gave up 0 bases and J gave up 7 bases, with 8 bases separating them. The DNA of the CDR3 is TGTGCCAGCAGCTTGGAACAAGTTAACACCATATATTTT. Protein product: CASSLEQVNTIYF.

V gene TRBV9 combines with J gene TRBJ1-1; no clear D. The V gene's germline CDR1 is SGDLS and CDR2 YYNGEE. V lost 1 base and J lost 4, with 8 bases in between. The CDR3 is 13 amino acids. CDR3 DNA: TGTGCCAGCAGCGTACAAATGAGCACTGAAGCTTTCTTT. Its protein is CASSVQMSTEAFF.

CDR3 DNA sequence: TGTGCCTGGAGATCGGAAGCCTACGAGCAGTACTTC. Protein: CAWRSEAYEQYF. V is TRBV30 and J is TRBJ2-7; D is unclear. Deletions cut 3 bases from V and 2 bases from J, with 8 bases between. The CDR3 length is 12 residues. The germline V gene encodes CDR1 GTSNPN and CDR2 SVGIG (reference sequence). The complete variable domain, with remaining parts taken from reference TRBV30 and TRBJ2-7, reads SQTIHQWPATLVQPVGSPLSLECTVEGTSNPNLYWYRQAAGRGLQLLFYSVGIGQISSEVPQNLSASRPQDRQFILSSKKLLLSDSGFYLCAWRSEAYEQYFGPGTRLTVT.

V usage is TRBV10-3 and J usage is TRBJ1-1, with D uncertain. CDR1 and CDR2 (germline): ENHRY, SYGVKD. CDR3 length: 14 amino acids. The V end lost 3 bases, the J end lost 3 bases, and 11 bases lay between the germline ends. CDR3 amino acids: CAISDERPDTEAFF. Written as DNA, the CDR3 is TGTGCCATCAGTGACGAACGGCCGGACACTGAAGCTTTCTTT.

CDR3 region: CAWSMNTEAFF. As DNA, the CDR3 is TGTGCCTGGTCAATGAACACTGAAGCTTTCTTT. The chain is built from TRBV30 and TRBJ1-1; D not resolved. Germline V gene data show CDR1 as GTSNPN and CDR2 as SVGIG (reference sequence). The CDR3 extends over 11 amino acids. V lost 5 bases and J 0 bases, leaving 4 bases between the germline ends.

The CDR3 DNA follows: TGCGCCAGCAGTGTCTTGGGGACCGCCGAGTCACCCCTCCACTTT. Protein sequence: CASSVLGTAESPLHF. The rearrangement joins TRBV4-3 to TRBJ1-6, with D possibly matching TRBD1 (5 bases). Trimming pared 6 bases from V and 10 bases from J, leaving 19 bases between. The CDR3 totals 15 residues. In germline, CDR1 is LGHNA, CDR2 YSLEER.

V usage is TRBV29-1 and J usage is TRBJ1-1; TRBD1 is a possible D gene (5 bases). This CDR3 has 13 amino acids. The V and J ends lost 7 bases and 3 bases respectively, with 15 bases between them. Germline V gene data show CDR1 as SQVTM and CDR2 as ANQGSEA. The CDR3 protein is CSAERGGDTEAFF. The DNA of the CDR3 is TGCAGCGCCGAGAGGGGTGGGGACACTGAAGCTTTCTTT.